The present entry profiles one T cell receptor (beta chain) with its context. The data stem from a study of blood T cell repertoires in COVID-19. Study details: Acute and convalescent COVID-19 samples came from the United States, Italy and Spain.

This table comes from immunoSEQ multiplex PCR, and its TCRdb copy is limited to in-frame clones, with some not included. The sample holds 400,000 or so clones, around 87% seen once. This CDR3 spans 15 amino acids. In germline, CDR1 is MDHEN, CDR2 SYDVKM. After removal of 7 bases from V and 7 bases from J, the junction contained 16 bases not matched to a gene. Sequencing was carried out using peripheral blood. The TCR originated in a human donor in a cohort sampled during active COVID-19. This chain uses TRBV28 with TRBJ2-7, with 7 nucleotides matching TRBD2. CDR3 sequence reads: CASKGMGGPLWEQYF. The CDR3 nucleotides are TGTGCCAGCAAGGGAATGGGAGGGCCGCTTTGGGAGCAGTACTTC.